The present TCR beta chain was sequenced within a study of blood T cell repertoires in COVID-19. On the study more broadly: Nucleic acid was either cDNA or gDNA, and it came from T cells, B-cell-depleted T cells, or PBMCs.

Per the study methods: Using reference gene primer amplification, nucleated cell counts were estimated. Profiled with immunoSEQ multiplex PCR; TCRdb holds only in-frame clones, not every one. V and J calls and clone size follow that table, whereas D and trimming were derived from the DNA. Of under 80,000 clones in the sample, 70% to 90% were seen once. Trimming took off 7 bases at V and 4 bases at J, with 16 bases between the two ends. This CDR3 comprises 14 residues. From germline, CDR1 is MNHEY and CDR2 SVGAGI. V is TRBV6-5 and J is TRBJ1-2; D not certain. Sequencing was carried out using peripheral blood. The TCR comes from an elderly man in a cohort sampled during active COVID-19. CDR3 region: CASIRQNPPYGYTF. The CDR3 region has the DNA TGTGCCAGCATTCGTCAGAATCCCCCCTATGGCTACACCTTC.